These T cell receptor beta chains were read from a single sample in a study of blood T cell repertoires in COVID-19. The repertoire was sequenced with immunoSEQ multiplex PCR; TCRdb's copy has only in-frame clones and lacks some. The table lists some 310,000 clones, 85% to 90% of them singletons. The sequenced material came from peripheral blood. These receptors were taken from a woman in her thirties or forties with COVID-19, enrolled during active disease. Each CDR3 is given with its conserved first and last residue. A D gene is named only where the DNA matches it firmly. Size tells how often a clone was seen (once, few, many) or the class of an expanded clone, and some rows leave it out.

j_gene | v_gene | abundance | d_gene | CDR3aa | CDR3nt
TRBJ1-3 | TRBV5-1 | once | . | CASSPEPGGTGNTIYF | TGCGCCAGCAGCCCCGAGCCGGGGGGAACTGGAAACACCATATATTTT
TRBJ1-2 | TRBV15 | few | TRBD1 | CATSRGGQGAPGYGYTF | TGTGCCACCAGCAGAGGGGGACAGGGGGCGCCGGGCTATGGCTACACCTTC
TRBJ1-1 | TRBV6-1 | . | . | CASSEVRGNTEAFF | TGTGCCAGCAGTGAAGTACGGGGGAACACTGAAGCTTTCTTT
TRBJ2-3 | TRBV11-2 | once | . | CASSLDLGDTQYF | TGTGCCAGCAGCTTAGATCTCGGGGATACGCAGTATTTT
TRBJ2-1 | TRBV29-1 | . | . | CSVREANEQFF | TGCAGCGTTAGGGAGGCCAATGAGCAGTTCTTC
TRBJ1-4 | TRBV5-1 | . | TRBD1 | CASSTGEPANEKLFF | TGCGCCAGCAGCACAGGGGAACCGGCTAATGAAAAACTGTTTTTT
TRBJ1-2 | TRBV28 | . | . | CASSPPGYDYGYTF | TGTGCCAGCAGTCCCCCGGGGTATGACTATGGCTACACCTTC
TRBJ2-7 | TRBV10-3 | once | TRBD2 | CAINSGREGHEQYF | TGTGCCATCAACAGTGGGCGGGAGGGTCACGAGCAGTACTTC
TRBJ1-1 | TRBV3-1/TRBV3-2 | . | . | CASSQVRARGEGTEAFF | TGTGCCAGCAGCCAAGTTAGGGCGCGGGGGGAAGGCACTGAAGCTTTCTTT
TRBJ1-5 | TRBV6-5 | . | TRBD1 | CASSYPGQGGWQPQHF | TGTGCCAGCAGTTACCCGGGACAGGGGGGATGGCAGCCCCAGCATTTT
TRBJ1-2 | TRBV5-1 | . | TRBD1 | CASSPFGTGLYGYTF | TGCGCCAGCAGCCCTTTCGGGACAGGCCTCTATGGCTACACCTTC
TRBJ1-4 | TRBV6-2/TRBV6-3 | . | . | CASSYSTGATNEKLFF | TGTGCCAGCAGTTACTCGACCGGGGCAACTAATGAAAAACTGTTTTTT
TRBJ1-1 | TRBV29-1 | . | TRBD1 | CSVLRDRALNTEAFF | TGCAGCGTTCTGAGGGACAGGGCCCTTAACACTGAAGCTTTCTTT
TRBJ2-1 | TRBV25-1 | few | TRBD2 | CASTQGLAGWNEQFF | TGTGCCAGCACCCAGGGGCTAGCGGGCTGGAATGAGCAGTTCTTC
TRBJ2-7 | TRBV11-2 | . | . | CASSFLPAGGTYEQYF | TGTGCCAGCAGCTTCCTTCCGGCAGGGGGGACCTACGAGCAGTACTTC